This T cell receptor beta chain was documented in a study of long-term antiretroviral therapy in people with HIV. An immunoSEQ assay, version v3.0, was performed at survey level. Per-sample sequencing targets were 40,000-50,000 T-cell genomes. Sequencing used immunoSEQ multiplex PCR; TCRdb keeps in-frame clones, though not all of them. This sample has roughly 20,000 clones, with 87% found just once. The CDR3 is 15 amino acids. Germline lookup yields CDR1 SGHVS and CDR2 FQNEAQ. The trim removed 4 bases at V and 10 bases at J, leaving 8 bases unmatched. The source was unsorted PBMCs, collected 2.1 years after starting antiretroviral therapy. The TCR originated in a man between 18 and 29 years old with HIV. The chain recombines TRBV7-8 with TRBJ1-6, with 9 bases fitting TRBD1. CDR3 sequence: CASSSTTGGGSPLHF. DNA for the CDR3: TGTGCCAGCAGCTCGACTACAGGGGGCGGCTCACCCCTCCACTTT.